These T cell receptor beta chains were read from a single sample in a study of CD8 T cells in ankylosing spondylitis. Using its own MiXCR run on the 5' RACE reads, TCRdb lists one record per CDR3 protein. This sample has a few hundred thousand distinct CDR3 sequences, with around 21% found just once. The specimen sequenced was blood, either unsorted or a sorted T cell fraction (not recorded which). Every receptor here comes from a female donor with ankylosing spondylitis or in good health (not recorded which). The CDR3 runs from the conserved cysteine through the conserved F or W. D genes are given only for firm matches. Clone size is shown for a subset of rows, as once, few, many or a class of expanded clone.

>TRBJ2-1|TRBV2|TRBD2|-
CASSERAGGPFNEQFF
TGTGCCAGCAGTGAACGCGCGGGAGGGCCATTCAATGAGCAGTTCTTC
>TRBJ2-7|TRBV25-1|-|-
CASSVKGNEQYF
TGTGCCAGCAGTGTCAAAGGGAACGAGCAGTACTTC
>TRBJ2-5|TRBV29-1|TRBD1|many
CSVETVGQGQETQYF
TGCAGCGTTGAAACCGTTGGACAGGGCCAAGAGACCCAGTACTTC
>TRBJ2-7|TRBV12-3/TRBV12-4|-|many
CASSLKQGTEQYF
TGTGCCAGCAGTTTAAAACAGGGAACGGAGCAGTACTTC
>TRBJ2-7|TRBV3-1|TRBD2|few
CASSQRGLAGPYEQYF
TGTGCCAGCAGCCAGCGCGGACTAGCGGGACCCTACGAGCAGTACTTC
>TRBJ1-1|TRBV7-9|-|-
CASSLPSTRRTEAFF
TGTGCCAGCAGCTTGCCAAGCACCCGGAGAACTGAAGCTTTCTTT
>TRBJ1-2|TRBV6-5|-|-
CASSYSPTNYGYTF
TGTGCCAGCAGTTACTCCCCTACTAACTATGGCTACACCTTC
>TRBJ2-7|TRBV29-1|-|few
CSVDLDGGTVEQYF
TGCAGCGTTGACCTTGACGGAGGGACTGTCGAGCAGTACTTC
>TRBJ2-7|TRBV20-1|-|-
CSAPPRTGTYEQYF
TGCAGTGCCCCCCCCCGGACTGGCACCTACGAGCAGTACTTC
>TRBJ2-1|TRBV19|TRBD2|-
CASSTSGLAGHNEQFF
TGTGCCAGTAGTACCTCGGGACTAGCGGGACACAATGAGCAGTTCTTC
>TRBJ2-3|TRBV6-2/TRBV6-3|-|-
CASSWAIDGSSTDTQYF
TGTGCCAGCAGTTGGGCCATCGACGGATCTAGCACAGATACGCAGTATTTT
>TRBJ2-1|TRBV20-1|-|few
CSARDLWVRAYNEQFF
TGCAGTGCTAGAGACTTGTGGGTCCGAGCCTACAATGAGCAGTTCTTC
>TRBJ2-5|TRBV5-1|-|-
CASSYFRDSQETQYF
TGCGCCAGCAGCTATTTCCGGGACTCCCAAGAGACCCAGTACTTC
>TRBJ2-2|TRBV4-3|TRBD2|-
CASSQRPSGSGTGELFF
TGCGCCAGCAGCCAACGACCTAGCGGGAGTGGTACCGGGGAGCTGTTTTTT
>TRBJ2-1|TRBV9|-|-
CASSTTRRGPYNEQFF
TGTGCCAGCAGCACAACAAGGAGGGGTCCCTACAATGAGCAGTTCTTC
>TRBJ1-2|TRBV10-3|TRBD1|once
CAISAGQGRGYTF
TGTGCCATCAGTGCCGGACAGGGCCGGGGCTACACCTTC
>TRBJ2-1|TRBV24-1|TRBD2|-
CATSEEGLGEQFF
TGTGCCACCAGTGAAGAAGGACTAGGTGAGCAGTTCTTC
>TRBJ2-5|TRBV29-1|-|many
CSVEDLTRETQYF
TGCAGCGTTGAAGATTTGACGCGTGAGACCCAGTACTTC
>TRBJ2-7|TRBV20-1|-|many
CSAIGTGVDYEQYF
TGCAGTGCCATCGGTACGGGGGTCGACTACGAGCAGTACTTC
>TRBJ1-1|TRBV9|-|few
CASSVTANTEAFF
TGTGCCAGCAGCGTGACAGCGAACACTGAAGCTTTCTTT
>TRBJ1-3|TRBV20-1|-|-
CSASQGFGNTIYF
TGCAGTGCTAGTCAAGGCTTTGGAAACACCATATATTTT
>TRBJ2-1|TRBV5-1|-|-
CASSFLMGTGNNEQFF
TGCGCCAGCAGCTTTTTAATGGGAACTGGAAACAATGAGCAGTTCTTC